This T cell receptor (beta chain) stems from a study of T cell responses to AZD1222 COVID-19 vaccine. Data came from immunoSEQ multiplex PCR; TCRdb stores just in-frame clones and leaves some out. The sample gives about 70,000 clones, 85% of which show up once; just over 20% is in the top ten. V trimming: 0 bases; J trimming: 2 bases; junction bases outside the gene matches: 9. This CDR3 contains 19 residues. The germline CDR1 and CDR2 sequences are MGHRA and YSYEKL. The sample was peripheral blood, taken on day 0 of AZD1222 vaccination. This chain uses TRBV4-1 with TRBJ2-4; TRBD1 matches 11 bases. The TCR sequence derives from an adult in good health. This CDR3 is CASSQDRTGTGGTKNIQYF. DNA for the CDR3: TGCGCCAGCAGCCAAGATCGGACGGGGACAGGGGGGACCAAAAACATTCAGTACTTC.